This is a list of T cell receptor beta chains from one sample in a study of untreated major depressive disorder. The method was immunoSEQ multiplex PCR; TCRdb's version includes in-frame clones alone and lacks a portion of them. The table lists 15,000 to 20,000 clones, more than 75% of them singletons. Material for sequencing was CD4+ T cells from PBMCs. These receptors were obtained from a woman aged 25-40 years in good health. Each CDR3 is given with its conserved first and last residue. D genes are given only for firm matches. The size entry is marked missing in some rows and otherwise reads once, few, many or a size class.

J | size | V | D | DNA | CDR3
TRBJ2-1 | few | TRBV9 | TRBD1 | TGTGCCAGCAGCGCCATAGGGACAGGTTCCTACAATGAGCAGTTCTTC | CASSAIGTGSYNEQFF
TRBJ2-1 | - | TRBV18 | TRBD2 | TGTGCCAGCTCACCCCAACTAGCGGGAGGGATTGATGAGCAGTTCTTC | CASSPQLAGGIDEQFF
TRBJ2-7 | - | TRBV28 | - | TGTGCCAGCAGTTTGGTCCTTAAAGGTTACGAGCAGTACTTC | CASSLVLKGYEQYF
TRBJ2-7 | few | TRBV2 | TRBD1 | TGTGCCAGCAGTTGGACAGGCTACGAGCAGTACTTC | CASSWTGYEQYF
TRBJ1-2 | - | TRBV10-3 | - | TGTGCCATCAGTGAGACAGGACAGAATTATGGCTACACCTTC | CAISETGQNYGYTF
TRBJ2-5 | once | TRBV30 | - | TGTGCCTGGAGTACCCCGCCATTGAGGACCCAGTACTTC | CAWSTPPLRTQYF
TRBJ1-1 | once | TRBV5-8 | - | TGTGCCAGCAGCTTTAGGCAGGGGTTTGAAGCTTTCTTT | CASSFRQGFEAFF
TRBJ1-5 | - | TRBV7-2 | - | TGTGCCAGCAGCGTGTTAAGCAATCAGCCCCAGCATTTT | CASSVLSNQPQHF
TRBJ2-5 | - | TRBV5-4 | TRBD2 | TGTGCCAGCAGCTTGGGACTAGCGGGTCAGCAAGAGACCCAGTACTTC | CASSLGLAGQQETQYF
TRBJ2-5 | - | TRBV20-1 | - | TGCAGTGCTAGAGGTCGGGAGACCCAGTACTTC | CSARGRETQYF
TRBJ1-4 | - | TRBV5-1 | - | TGCGCCAGCAACCTAGGGGCTACAACTAATGAAAAACTGTTTTTT | CASNLGATTNEKLFF
TRBJ2-7 | - | TRBV6-1 | - | TGTGCCAGCAGTGTGAGGACGGTGCGTGACGAGCAGTACTTC | CASSVRTVRDEQYF
TRBJ2-5 | - | TRBV7-8 | TRBD2 | TGTGCCAGCAGCTTTTATATGCGGGAGTCAGAGACCCAGTACTTC | CASSFYMRESETQYF
TRBJ2-1 | - | TRBV29-1 | - | TGCAGCGTTGAAGAGATCGCGACAGGGCAGTTCTTC | CSVEEIATGQFF
TRBJ1-2 | - | TRBV2 | - | TGTGCCAGCAGAAAGGACCAGGGGTATGGCTACACCTTC | CASRKDQGYGYTF
TRBJ2-2 | - | TRBV4-3 | - | TGCGCCAGCAGCCAAGATCCTTTTGCGGGGGAGCTGTTTTTT | CASSQDPFAGELFF
TRBJ2-7 | - | TRBV29-1 | - | TGCAGCGTTGAAGATCCAGGGGGGAGCTCCTACGAGCAGTACTTC | CSVEDPGGSSYEQYF
TRBJ2-2 | - | TRBV5-4 | - | TGTGCCAGCAGCTTGAACAGCCTGACCGGGGAGCTGTTTTTT | CASSLNSLTGELFF
TRBJ1-1 | - | TRBV7-3 | TRBD1 | TGTGCCAGCAGTAAATACCGGGACAGGGGATCTGCCGTTAACACTGAAGCTTTCTTT | CASSKYRDRGSAVNTEAFF
TRBJ1-1 | - | TRBV2 | - | TGTGCCAGCAGGGGGTTTTCAGCACTCACTGAAGCTTTCTTT | CASRGFSALTEAFF
TRBJ2-1 | - | TRBV5-1 | TRBD2 | TGCGCCAGCAGCTTGGCGGCGGGAGGGCTTAGGAATGAGCAGTTCTTC | CASSLAAGGLRNEQFF
TRBJ1-2 | - | TRBV20-1 | - | TGCAGTGCTAGCACGGGCAATGGCTACACCTTC | CSASTGNGYTF
TRBJ1-3 | - | TRBV15 | TRBD1 | TGTGCCACCAGCAGAAAACGACAGGGAAATGGAAACACCATATATTTT | CATSRKRQGNGNTIYF
TRBJ2-2 | - | TRBV19 | - | TGTGCCAGTAGACCGTGGGCCGGGGAGCTGTTTTTT | CASRPWAGELFF
TRBJ2-3 | - | TRBV27 | - | TGTGCCAGCAGTTTATCCCCCCTCACAGATACGCAGTATTTT | CASSLSPLTDTQYF
TRBJ1-5 | few | TRBV30 | - | TGTGCCTGGAGGGTCCACAATCAGCCCCAGCATTTT | CAWRVHNQPQHF
TRBJ1-5 | few | TRBV19 | - | TGTGCCAGTAGTATGGCGAGGGAACCCCAGCATTTT | CASSMAREPQHF
TRBJ2-3 | - | TRBV10-2 | TRBD2 | TGCGCCAGCAGTGAGATGGGACTAGCGGGAACAGATACGCAGTATTTT | CASSEMGLAGTDTQYF
TRBJ2-3 | - | TRBV30 | - | TGTGCCTGGGGCCTGGGTGGGCCAGATACGCAGTATTTT | CAWGLGGPDTQYF
TRBJ1-6 | - | TRBV10-3 | - | TGTGCCATCTCAATGGTCGAGGGACCCCTCCACTTT | CAISMVEGPLHF
TRBJ2-3 | - | TRBV2 | - | TGTGCCAGCAGTGGTCTCGACAGAAGCACAGATACGCAGTATTTT | CASSGLDRSTDTQYF
TRBJ1-1 | - | TRBV18 | - | TGTGCCAGCTCGAGTAGGCAGTTGAACACTGAAGCTTTCTTT | CASSSRQLNTEAFF
TRBJ2-4 | - | TRBV30 | TRBD2 | TGTGCCTGGAGTGTATTGACCCGGGGGGTAGCCAAAAACATTCAGTACTTC | CAWSVLTRGVAKNIQYF
TRBJ2-2 | - | TRBV6-8 | TRBD2 | TGTGCCAGCAGTTACTCGAGCCTAGCGGGAGTTGGGTCCGGCACCGGGGAGCTGTTTTTT | CASSYSSLAGVGSGTGELFF
TRBJ2-6 | - | TRBV7-9 | - | TGTGCCGGGCCTATGATGGGGGCCAACGTCCTGACTTTC | CAGPMMGANVLTF
TRBJ2-5 | once | TRBV7-3 | TRBD2 | TGTGCCAGCAGCAAGGGGACGGTAGCGGGAGGACTACAAGAGACCCAGTACTTC | CASSKGTVAGGLQETQYF
TRBJ2-5 | - | TRBV6-1 | TRBD2 | TGTGCCAGCCCGGAAAGAGCGGGAGGGCCAGAGACCCAGTACTTC | CASPERAGGPETQYF
TRBJ2-4 | - | TRBV7-3 | TRBD2 | TGTGCCAGCAGCTTACAGGGCGGGAGCGGAAACATTCAGTACTTC | CASSLQGGSGNIQYF
TRBJ2-5 | - | TRBV5-1 | TRBD1 | TGCGCCAGCAGCTTGATACAGGGGGCCGGAGAGACCCAGTACTTC | CASSLIQGAGETQYF
TRBJ1-1 | - | TRBV5-6 | TRBD1 | TGTGCCAGCACCCTGGGACAGGGGAACACTGAAGCTTTCTTT | CASTLGQGNTEAFF
TRBJ2-5 | - | TRBV19 | TRBD2 | TGTGCCAGTAGTATCGGGACTAGCGGGCGAGAGACCCAGTACTTC | CASSIGTSGRETQYF
TRBJ2-1 | once | TRBV25-1 | - | TGTGCCAGCAGTGAAATGACAGCCCTTGATGAGCAGTTCTTC | CASSEMTALDEQFF
TRBJ2-7 | - | TRBV5-6 | TRBD1 | TGTGCCAGCAGCTGGACAGGGATGACCTACGAGCAGTACTTC | CASSWTGMTYEQYF
TRBJ2-5 | - | TRBV6-6 | - | TGTGCCAGCAGTTATTCTCAAGAGACCCAGTACTTC | CASSYSQETQYF
TRBJ1-4 | - | TRBV10-3 | TRBD1 | TGTGCCATCAGCCGGACAGGGGTTGAAAAACTGTTTTTT | CAISRTGVEKLFF
TRBJ1-5 | - | TRBV6-6 | TRBD1 | TGTGCAAGCAGGGGGCCGAGGAGCAATCAGCCCCAGCATTTT | CASRGPRSNQPQHF
TRBJ2-5 | - | TRBV7-9 | - | TGTGCCAGCAGCTCGTCGAGGGATCAAGAGACCCAGTACTTC | CASSSSRDQETQYF
TRBJ1-2 | - | TRBV5-1 | TRBD1 | TGCGCCAGCAGCCCGGACAGGGGTTCCTATGGCTACACCTTC | CASSPDRGSYGYTF
TRBJ2-1 | - | TRBV5-8 | - | TGTGCCAGCAGCTTGGAGGGGCTGACCCTTGAGCAGTTCTTC | CASSLEGLTLEQFF
TRBJ2-7 | - | TRBV19 | - | TGTGCCAGTAGTATAGGACGCGGGGCCTACGAGCAGTACTTC | CASSIGRGAYEQYF
TRBJ1-2 | - | TRBV11-2 | TRBD1 | TGTGCCAGCAGCTTAATCCCCGGGACAGGGAACTATGGCTACACCTTC | CASSLIPGTGNYGYTF